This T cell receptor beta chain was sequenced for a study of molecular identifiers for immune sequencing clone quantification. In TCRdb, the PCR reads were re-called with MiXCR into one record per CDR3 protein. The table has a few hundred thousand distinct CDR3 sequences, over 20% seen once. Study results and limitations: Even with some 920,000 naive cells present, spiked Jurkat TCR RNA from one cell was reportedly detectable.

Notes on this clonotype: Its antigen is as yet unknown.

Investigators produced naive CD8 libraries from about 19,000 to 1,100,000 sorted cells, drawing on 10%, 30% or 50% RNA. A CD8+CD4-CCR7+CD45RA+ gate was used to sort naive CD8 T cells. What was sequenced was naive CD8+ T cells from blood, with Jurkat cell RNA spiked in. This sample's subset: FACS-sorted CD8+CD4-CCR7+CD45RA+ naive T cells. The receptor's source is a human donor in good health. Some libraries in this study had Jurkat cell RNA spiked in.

The CDR3 DNA reads as TGTGCCAGCGAAGGACTAGCGGGAGGGCCGCCAGATACGCAGTATTTT. This sequence encodes CASEGLAGGPPDTQYF. The rearrangement links TRBV9 to TRBJ2-3; TRBD2 matches 15 bases. From germline, CDR1 is SGDLS and CDR2 YYNGEE. This CDR3 is 16 amino acids long. Unmatched junction bases numbered 7, after V lost 7 bases and J lost 4 bases.